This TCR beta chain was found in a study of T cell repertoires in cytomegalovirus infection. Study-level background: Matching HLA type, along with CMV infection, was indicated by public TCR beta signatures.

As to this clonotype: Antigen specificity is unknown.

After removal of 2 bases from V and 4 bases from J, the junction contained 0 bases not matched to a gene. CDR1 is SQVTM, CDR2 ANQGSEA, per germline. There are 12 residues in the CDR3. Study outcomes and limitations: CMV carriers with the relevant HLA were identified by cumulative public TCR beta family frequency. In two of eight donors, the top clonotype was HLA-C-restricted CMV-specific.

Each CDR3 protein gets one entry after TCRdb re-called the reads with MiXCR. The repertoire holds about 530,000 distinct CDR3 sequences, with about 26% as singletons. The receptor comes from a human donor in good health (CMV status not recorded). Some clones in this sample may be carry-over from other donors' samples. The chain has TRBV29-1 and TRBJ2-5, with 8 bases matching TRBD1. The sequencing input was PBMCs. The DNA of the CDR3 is TGCAGCGTTGAACAGGGGGCAGAGACCCAGTACTTC. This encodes CSVEQGAETQYF. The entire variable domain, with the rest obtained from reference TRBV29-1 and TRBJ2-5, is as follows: SAVISQKPSRDICQRGTSLTIQCQVDSQVTMMFWYRQQPGQSLTLIATANQGSEATYESGFVIDKFPISRPNLTFSTLTVSNMSPEDSSIYLCSVEQGAETQYFGPGTRLLVL.